The present T cell receptor beta chain was sequenced within a study of CXCR3-negative and CXCR3-positive naive CD8 T cells. The CDR3 has 15 amino acids. Germline-derived CDR1 and CDR2 are SQVTM and ANQGSEA. CD45RO-CCR7+CD27+CD95- defined naive CD8+ T cells. UMI-labeled 5' RACE TRB cDNA libraries were prepared from the cells. TCRdb re-analyzed the 5' RACE reads; it lists each CDR3 protein once, without DNA. In all, the sample yields 55,000 to 65,000 distinct CDR3 sequences. Sequencing input: naive CXCR3- CD8+ T cells from blood. Stated subset: CD45RO-CCR7+CD27+CD95- naive CD8+ T cells lacking CXCR3 (TNR3-). The V call is TRBV29-1, the J call TRBJ2-7; checking the TCRdb D call of TRBD1 is not possible without DNA. This TCR was recovered from a human donor in good health. Some clones in this sample may be carry-over from other donors' samples. CDR3 sequence reads: CSVEETGQASYEQYF.